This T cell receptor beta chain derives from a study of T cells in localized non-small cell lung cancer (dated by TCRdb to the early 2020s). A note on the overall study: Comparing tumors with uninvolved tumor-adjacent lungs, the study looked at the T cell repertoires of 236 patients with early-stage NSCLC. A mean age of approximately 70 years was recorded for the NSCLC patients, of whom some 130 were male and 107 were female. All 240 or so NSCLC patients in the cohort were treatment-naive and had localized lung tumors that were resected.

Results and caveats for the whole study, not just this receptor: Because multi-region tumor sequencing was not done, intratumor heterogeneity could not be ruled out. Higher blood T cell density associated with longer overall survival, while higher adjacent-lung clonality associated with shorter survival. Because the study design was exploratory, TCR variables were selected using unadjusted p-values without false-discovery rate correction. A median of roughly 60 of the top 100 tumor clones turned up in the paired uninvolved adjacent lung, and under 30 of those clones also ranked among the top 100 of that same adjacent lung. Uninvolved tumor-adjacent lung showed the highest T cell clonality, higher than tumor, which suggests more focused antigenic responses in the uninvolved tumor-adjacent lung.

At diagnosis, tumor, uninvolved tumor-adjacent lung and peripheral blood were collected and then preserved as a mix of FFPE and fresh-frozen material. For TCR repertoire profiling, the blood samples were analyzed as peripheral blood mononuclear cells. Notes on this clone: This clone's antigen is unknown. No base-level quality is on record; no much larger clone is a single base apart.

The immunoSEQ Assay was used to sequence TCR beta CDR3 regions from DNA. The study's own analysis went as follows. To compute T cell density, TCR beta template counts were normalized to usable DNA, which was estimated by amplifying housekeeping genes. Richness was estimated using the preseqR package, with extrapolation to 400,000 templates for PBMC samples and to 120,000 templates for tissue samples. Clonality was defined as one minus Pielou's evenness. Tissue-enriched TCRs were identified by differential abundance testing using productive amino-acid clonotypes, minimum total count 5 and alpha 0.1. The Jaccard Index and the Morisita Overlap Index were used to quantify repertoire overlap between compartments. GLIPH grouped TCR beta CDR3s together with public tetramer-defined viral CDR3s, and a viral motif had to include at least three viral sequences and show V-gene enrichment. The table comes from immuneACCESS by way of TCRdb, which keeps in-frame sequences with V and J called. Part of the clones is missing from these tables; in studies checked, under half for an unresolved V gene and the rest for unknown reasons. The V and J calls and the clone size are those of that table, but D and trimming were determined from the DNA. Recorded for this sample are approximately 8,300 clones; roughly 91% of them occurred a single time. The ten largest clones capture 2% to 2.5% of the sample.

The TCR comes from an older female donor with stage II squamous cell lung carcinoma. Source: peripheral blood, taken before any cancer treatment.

The encoded CDR3 is CASSLDRESQPQHF. The nucleotides are TGTGCCAGCTCACTGGACAGGGAGAGTCAGCCCCAGCATTTT. The sequence links TRBV18 to TRBJ1-5; the junction holds 8 bases that match TRBD1. Inclusive of the bounding cysteine and phenylalanine, the CDR3 is 14 residues long. The CDR3 DNA has 42 bases and is translated from base 1. Sequences KGHSH (CDR1) and LQKENI (CDR2) are obtained from the germline V gene. Unmatched junction bases come to 5, with V trimmed by 4 bases and J by 6 bases.